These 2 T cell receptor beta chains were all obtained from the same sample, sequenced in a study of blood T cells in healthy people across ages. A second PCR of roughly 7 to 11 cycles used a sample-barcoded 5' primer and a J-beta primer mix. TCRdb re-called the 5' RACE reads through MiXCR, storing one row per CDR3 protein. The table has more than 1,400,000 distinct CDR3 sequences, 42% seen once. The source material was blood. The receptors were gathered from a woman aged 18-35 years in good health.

This CDR3 is CSAPLAGMPDTQYF. The CDR3 DNA sequence: TGCAGTGCGCCACTAGCGGGGATGCCCGATACGCAGTATTTT. The chain combines TRBV20-1 with TRBJ2-3, with TRBD2 matching 10 bases. Germline assignment: CDR1 DFQATT and CDR2 SNEGSKA (reference sequence). V lost 6 bases and J lost 6; bases outside the gene matches: 9. The CDR3 length is 14 residues.

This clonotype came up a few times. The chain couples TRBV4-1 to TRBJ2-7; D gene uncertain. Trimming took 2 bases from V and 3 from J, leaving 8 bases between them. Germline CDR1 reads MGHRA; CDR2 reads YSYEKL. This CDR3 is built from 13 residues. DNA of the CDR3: TGCGCCAGCAGCCAACGAGATTACTACGAGCAGTACTTC. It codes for CASSQRDYYEQYF.